Listed here are 18 T cell receptor beta chains from one sample, sequenced in a study of T-cell memory formation after mild COVID-19. Via MiXCR, TCRdb re-called the 5' RACE reads, giving one row per CDR3 protein. Of 300,000 to 400,000 distinct CDR3 sequences in the sample, 28% were seen once. The specimen sequenced was PBMCs or a T cell subset sorted from them (not recorded which). These receptors were collected from an adult woman who had mild COVID-19 (a few samples of this study predate the infection). Cell type and time point are not known.

V usage is TRBV7-9 and J usage is TRBJ1-2, with D hard to call. Germline V CDR1 and CDR2: SEHNR, FQNEAQ (reference sequence). Trimming cost V 8 bases and J 3 bases, with 7 bases left between them. The CDR3 sequence is 11 residues long. CDR3 nucleotides: TGTGCCAGCGAGGCTTACTATGGCTACACCTTC. Translated: CASEAYYGYTF.

This clonotype was seen many times. The chain is built from TRBV5-1 and TRBJ1-2; the D gene is possibly TRBD1 (5 bases). CDR1 and CDR2 (germline): SGHRS, YFSETQ. CDR3 length equals 13 residues. The ends were cut back, 2 bases at V and 8 bases at J, with 13 bases in the middle. This chain's CDR3 is CASSLGQGSGYTF. As DNA, the CDR3 is TGCGCCAGCAGCTTAGGGCAGGGTTCGGGCTACACCTTC.

V usage is TRBV29-1 and J usage is TRBJ2-7; 7 bases are shared with TRBD1. J was trimmed by 1 base and V by 4 bases; bases with no gene match: 4. Per the germline V gene, CDR1 is SQVTM and CDR2 is ANQGSEA. This CDR3 is built from 13 residues. CDR3 in DNA: TGCAGCGTTGGAGAGACAGGGTCCTACGAGCAGTACTTC. As protein: CSVGETGSYEQYF.

This clonotype was observed many times. The chain employs TRBV6-2 or TRBV6-3 and TRBJ2-7; D gene unclear. This CDR3 has 12 amino acids. V was pared by 7 bases and J by 1 base, with 8 bases between. Germline V gene data show CDR1 as MNHEY and CDR2 as SVGEGT. The CDR3 reads CASNTASYEQYF. DNA for the CDR3: TGTGCCAGCAACACCGCTTCCTACGAGCAGTACTTC.

The CDR3, as DNA: TGTGCCACCAGGGGGCTTAATACTGAAGCTTTCTTT. Translated: CATRGLNTEAFF. This chain connects TRBV24-1 to TRBJ1-1; maybe TRBD1 (5 bases). V dropped 7 bases and J dropped 5 bases, with 10 bases sitting between them. Germline V lookup: CDR1 KGHDR, CDR2 SFDVKD. The CDR3 has 12 residues.

The chain uses TRBV7-9 and TRBJ1-5; D not resolved. The ends were cut back, 1 base at V and 6 bases at J, with 10 bases in the middle. The germline CDR1 and CDR2 sequences are SEHNR and FQNEAQ (reference sequence). The CDR3 is made up of 14 amino acids. Here the CDR3 reads CASSLGPDAQPQHF. In DNA, the CDR3 is TGTGCCAGCAGCTTAGGACCAGACGCTCAGCCCCAGCATTTT.

The V call is TRBV4-1, the J call TRBJ2-7; TRBD2 might be the D (6 bases). The CDR3 has 14 amino acids. Germline V lookup: CDR1 MGHRA, CDR2 YSYEKL. The V end was cut by 3 bases, the J end by 3 bases, with 12 bases between. The CDR3 here is CASSQGSGDYEQYF. The DNA for the CDR3 is TGCGCCAGCAGCCAGGGTAGCGGCGACTACGAGCAGTACTTC.

This clonotype has more than one count but fewer than ten. The chain is built from TRBV7-2 and TRBJ2-3; no reliable D call. From germline, CDR1 is SGHTA and CDR2 FQGNSA. Trimming removed 1 base from V and 5 bases from J, with 10 bases in between. This CDR3 spans 14 amino acids. CDR3 nucleotides: TGTGCCAGCAGCTTAGGGGATTTTGGAGATACGCAGTATTTT. This codes for CASSLGDFGDTQYF.

This clonotype occurred a few times. This chain links TRBV6-6 with TRBJ2-4; 15 bases align to TRBD2. Germline V lookup: CDR1 MNHNY, CDR2 SVGAGI (reference sequence). This CDR3 comprises 18 residues. J lost 3 bases, V lost 6 bases, and 9 bases had no gene match. This chain's CDR3 is CASRPGLAGGFGKNIQYF. The CDR3 region has the DNA TGTGCCAGCAGGCCGGGACTAGCGGGAGGATTTGGCAAAAACATTCAGTACTTC.

This clonotype has just a few counts. The genes are TRBV30 and TRBJ2-1; 7 nucleotides line up with TRBD2. The CDR3 has 13 amino acids. Germline-derived CDR1 and CDR2 are GTSNPN and SVGIG (reference sequence). The V segment lost 1 base and the J segment 5 bases; nucleotides outside the gene matches: 2. The CDR3 region has the DNA TGTGCCTGGAGTGCTGGGAGGGACAATGAGCAGTTCTTC. Translating gives CAWSAGRDNEQFF.

This clonotype was detected a few times. The rearrangement uses TRBV9 and TRBJ2-1; 10 nucleotides match TRBD2. There are 15 residues in the CDR3. The germline V gene encodes CDR1 SGDLS and CDR2 YYNGEE. Trimming took 6 bases from V and 7 from J; bases not matched to a gene: 10. The CDR3 spells CASTPQLAGLNEQFF. The CDR3 DNA is TGTGCCAGCACCCCCCAACTAGCGGGACTAAATGAGCAGTTCTTC.

This clonotype was detected a few times. V usage is TRBV7-9 and J usage is TRBJ2-1; 7 bases are shared with TRBD1. The germline CDR1 and CDR2 sequences are SEHNR and FQNEAQ (reference sequence). The J segment lost 13 bases and the V segment lost 6 bases, leaving 12 bases of the junction unmatched. This CDR3 comprises 13 residues. The CDR3 loop is CASSLAGTDKQFF. CDR3 DNA sequence: TGTGCCAGCAGTTTGGCCGGGACAGATAAACAGTTCTTC.

This clonotype was seen only a few times. A read error may account for a junction end that differs from germline. The CDR3 bases are TGCAGCGTTGAAGATTACAGGGGTGTGCCCCTCTTC. This gives the protein CSVEDYRGVPLF. V is TRBV29-1 and J is TRBJ2-1; 7 nucleotides match TRBD1. This CDR3 has 12 residues. Germline V CDR1 and CDR2: SQVTM, ANQGSEA.

There are a few counts of this clonotype. The rearrangement links TRBV4-3 to TRBJ2-5, with D maybe TRBD1 (7 bases). The V end was cut by 1 base, the J end by 4 bases, with 13 bases between. The CDR3 spans 15 residues. Germline V lookup: CDR1 LGHNA, CDR2 YSLEER. As DNA, the CDR3 is TGCGCCAGCAGCCAAGCAGGGGGGTCCGGAGAGACCCAGTACTTC. Translated: CASSQAGGSGETQYF.

The sample holds a few counts of this clonotype. The chain combines TRBV11-2 with TRBJ1-4; D is unclear. Trimming stripped 1 base from V and 10 bases from J, with 13 bases between. In germline, CDR1 is SGHAT, CDR2 FQNNGV. There are 14 residues in the CDR3. The CDR3 nucleotides are TGTGCCAGCAGCTTAGGGGGTGACGGAGGAAAACTGTTTTTT. This sequence encodes CASSLGGDGGKLFF.

This clonotype was counted only a few times. The chain combines TRBV7-6 with TRBJ2-7; D is unresolved. The ends were cut back, 0 bases at V and 4 bases at J, with 10 bases in the middle. The CDR3 covers 14 residues. Germline V CDR1 and CDR2: SGHVS, FNYEAQ. The CDR3 region has the DNA TGTGCCAGCAGCTTAGCGGCGTTGACTTACGAGCAGTACTTC. Protein product: CASSLAALTYEQYF. Variable domain in full (rest from reference TRBV7-6 and TRBJ2-7): GAGVSQSPRYKVTKRGQDVALRCDPISGHVSLYWYRQALGQGPEFLTYFNYEAQQDKSGLPNDRFSAERPEGSISTLTIQRTEQRDSAMYRCASSLAALTYEQYFGPGTRLTVT.

The genes are TRBV5-4 and TRBJ2-2, with a weak D call TRBD2 (7 bases). The CDR3 runs to 17 residues. Germline assignment: CDR1 SGHNT and CDR2 YYREEE (reference sequence). The V end was cut by 4 bases, the J end by 2 bases, with 18 bases between. CDR3 DNA sequence: TGTGCCAGCAGCGGACGTGGGGGCGGGGGAAACACCGGGGAGCTGTTTTTT. Translated: CASSGRGGGGNTGELFF.

This clonotype appeared a few times. This rearrangement joins TRBV7-2 to TRBJ2-1; 11 nucleotides line up with TRBD2. The CDR3 covers 16 residues. With 5 bases clipped from V and 6 bases from J, the junction kept 9 bases outside the gene matches. The germline gives CDR1 SGHTA, CDR2 FQGNSA. The CDR3 sequence is CASSPKLAGGPNEQFF. DNA for the CDR3: TGTGCCAGCAGCCCAAAGCTAGCGGGGGGCCCCAATGAGCAGTTCTTC.